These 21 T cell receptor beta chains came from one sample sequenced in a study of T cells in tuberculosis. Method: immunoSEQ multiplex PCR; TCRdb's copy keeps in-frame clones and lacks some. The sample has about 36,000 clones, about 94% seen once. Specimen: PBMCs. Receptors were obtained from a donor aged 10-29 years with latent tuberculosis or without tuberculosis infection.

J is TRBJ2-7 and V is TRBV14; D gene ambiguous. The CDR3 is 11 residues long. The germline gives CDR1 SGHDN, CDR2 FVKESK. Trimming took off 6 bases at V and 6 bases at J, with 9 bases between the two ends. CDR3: CASSLGFEQYF. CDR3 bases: TGTGCCAGCAGTCTCGGTTTCGAGCAGTACTTC.

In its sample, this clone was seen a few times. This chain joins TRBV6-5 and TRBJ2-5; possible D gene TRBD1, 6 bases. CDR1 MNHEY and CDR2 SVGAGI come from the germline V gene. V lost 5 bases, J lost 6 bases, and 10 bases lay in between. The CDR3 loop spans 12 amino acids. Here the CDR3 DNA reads TGTGCCAGCAGTCAGGGGCTGCAGACCCAGTACTTC. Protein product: CASSQGLQTQYF.

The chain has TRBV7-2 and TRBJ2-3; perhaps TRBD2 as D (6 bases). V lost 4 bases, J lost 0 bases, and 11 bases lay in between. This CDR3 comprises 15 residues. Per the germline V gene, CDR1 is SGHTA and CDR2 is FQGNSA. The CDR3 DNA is TGTGCCAGCAGCTCATTGGACTATAGCACAGATACGCAGTATTTT. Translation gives CASSSLDYSTDTQYF.

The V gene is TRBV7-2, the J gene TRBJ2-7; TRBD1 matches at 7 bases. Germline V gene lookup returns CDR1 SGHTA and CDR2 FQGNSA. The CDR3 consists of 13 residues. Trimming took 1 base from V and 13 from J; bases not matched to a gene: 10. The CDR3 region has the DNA TGTGCCAGCAGCTTAGGACGGGACAGAAGGGTATACTTC. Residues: CASSLGRDRRVYF.

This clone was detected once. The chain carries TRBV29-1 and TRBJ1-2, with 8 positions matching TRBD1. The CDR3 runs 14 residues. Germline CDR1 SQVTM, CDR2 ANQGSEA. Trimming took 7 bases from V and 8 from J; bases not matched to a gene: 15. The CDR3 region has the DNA TGCAGCGCCGACGCCACAGGGGACAGGATAGGCTACACCTTC. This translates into CSADATGDRIGYTF.

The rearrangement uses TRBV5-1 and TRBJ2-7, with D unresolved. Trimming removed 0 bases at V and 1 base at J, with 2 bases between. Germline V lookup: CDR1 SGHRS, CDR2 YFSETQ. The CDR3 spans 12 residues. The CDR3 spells CASSLVSYEQYF. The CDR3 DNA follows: TGCGCCAGCAGCTTGGTATCCTACGAGCAGTACTTC.

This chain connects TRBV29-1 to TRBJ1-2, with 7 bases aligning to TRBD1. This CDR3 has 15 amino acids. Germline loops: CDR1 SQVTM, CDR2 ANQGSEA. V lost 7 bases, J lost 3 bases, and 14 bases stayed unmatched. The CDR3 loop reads CSARSRTGEHYGYTF. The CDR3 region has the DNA TGCAGCGCAAGATCCAGGACAGGTGAACACTATGGCTACACCTTC. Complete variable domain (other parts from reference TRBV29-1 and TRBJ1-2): SAVISQKPSRDICQRGTSLTIQCQVDSQVTMMFWYRQQPGQSLTLIATANQGSEATYESGFVIDKFPISRPNLTFSTLTVSNMSPEDSSIYLCSARSRTGEHYGYTFGSGTRLTVV.

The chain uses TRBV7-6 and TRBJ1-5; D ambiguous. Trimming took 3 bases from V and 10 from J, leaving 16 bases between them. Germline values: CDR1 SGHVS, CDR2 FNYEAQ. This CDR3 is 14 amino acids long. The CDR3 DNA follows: TGTGCCAGCAGCTTGATGCTGGCTGGAGGTCCCCAGCATTTT. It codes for CASSLMLAGGPQHF.

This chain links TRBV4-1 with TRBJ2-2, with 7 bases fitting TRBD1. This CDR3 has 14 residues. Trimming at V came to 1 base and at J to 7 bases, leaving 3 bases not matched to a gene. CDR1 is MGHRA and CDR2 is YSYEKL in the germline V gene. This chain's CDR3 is CASSQVPGGGELFF. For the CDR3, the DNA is TGCGCCAGCAGCCAAGTACCAGGGGGCGGGGAGCTGTTTTTT.

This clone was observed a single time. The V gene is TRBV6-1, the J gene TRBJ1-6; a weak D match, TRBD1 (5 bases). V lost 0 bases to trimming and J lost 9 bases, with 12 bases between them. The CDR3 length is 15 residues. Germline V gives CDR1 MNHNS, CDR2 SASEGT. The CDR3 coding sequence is TGTGCCAGCAGTGAAGCTGGGGGGGTGGGTTCACCCCTCCACTTT. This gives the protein CASSEAGGVGSPLHF.

This chain's CDR3 is CASSDRSYEQYF. The CDR3 DNA reads as TGTGCCAGCAGTGACAGGTCCTACGAGCAGTACTTC. The chain combines TRBV6-5 with TRBJ2-7; TRBD1 might be the D (6 bases). The germline V gene encodes CDR1 MNHEY and CDR2 SVGAGI. This CDR3 has 12 amino acids. V was clipped by 5 bases and J by 1 base, with 6 bases between them.

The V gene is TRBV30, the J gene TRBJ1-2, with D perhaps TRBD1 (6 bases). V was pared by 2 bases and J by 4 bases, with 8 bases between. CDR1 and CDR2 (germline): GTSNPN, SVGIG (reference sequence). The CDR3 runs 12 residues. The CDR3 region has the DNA TGTGCCTGGAGTAGGGACACCTATGGCTACACCTTC. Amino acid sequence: CAWSRDTYGYTF.

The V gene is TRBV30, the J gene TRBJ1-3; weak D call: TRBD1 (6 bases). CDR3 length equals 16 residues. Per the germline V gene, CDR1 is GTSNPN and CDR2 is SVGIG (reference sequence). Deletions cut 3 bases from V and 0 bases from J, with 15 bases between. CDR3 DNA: TGTGCCTGGAGCTTACTCCGGGACAACTCTGGAAACACCATATATTTT. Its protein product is CAWSLLRDNSGNTIYF.

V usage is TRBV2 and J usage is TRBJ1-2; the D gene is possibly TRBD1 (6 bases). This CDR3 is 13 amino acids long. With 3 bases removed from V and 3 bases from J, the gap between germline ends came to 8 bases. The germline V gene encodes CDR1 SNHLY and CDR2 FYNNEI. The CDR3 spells CASSDQGYYGYTF. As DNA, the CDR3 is TGTGCCAGCAGTGATCAGGGGTACTATGGCTACACCTTC. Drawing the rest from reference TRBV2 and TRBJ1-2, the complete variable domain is EPEVTQTPSHQVTQMGQEVILRCVPISNHLYFYWYRQILGQKVEFLVSFYNNEISEKSEIFDDQFSVERPDGSNFTLKIRSTKLEDSAMYFCASSDQGYYGYTFGSGTRLTVV.

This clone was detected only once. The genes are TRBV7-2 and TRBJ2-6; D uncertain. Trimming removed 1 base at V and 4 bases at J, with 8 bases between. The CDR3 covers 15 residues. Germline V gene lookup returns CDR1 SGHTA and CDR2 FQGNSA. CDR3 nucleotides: TGTGCCAGCAGCTTAGGAGTTGCGGGGGCCAACGTCCTGACTTTC. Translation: CASSLGVAGANVLTF.

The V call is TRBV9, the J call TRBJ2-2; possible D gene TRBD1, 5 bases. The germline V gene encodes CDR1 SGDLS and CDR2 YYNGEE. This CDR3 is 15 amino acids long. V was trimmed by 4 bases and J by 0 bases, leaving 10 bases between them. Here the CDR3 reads CASSFRTSNTGELFF. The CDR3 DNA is TGTGCCAGCAGCTTCCGGACATCGAACACCGGGGAGCTGTTTTTT.

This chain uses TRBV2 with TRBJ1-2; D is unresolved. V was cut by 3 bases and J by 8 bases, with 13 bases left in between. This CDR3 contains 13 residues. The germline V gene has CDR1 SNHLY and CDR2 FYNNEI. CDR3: CASSDPRVIGYTF. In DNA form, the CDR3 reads TGTGCCAGCAGTGATCCCCGGGTAATAGGCTACACCTTC.

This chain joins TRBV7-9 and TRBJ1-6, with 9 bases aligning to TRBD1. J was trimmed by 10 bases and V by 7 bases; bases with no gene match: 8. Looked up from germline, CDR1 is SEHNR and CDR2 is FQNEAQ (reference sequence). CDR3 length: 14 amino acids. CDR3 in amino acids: CASIAQGAGSPLHF. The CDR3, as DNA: TGTGCCAGCATCGCACAGGGGGCAGGGTCACCCCTCCACTTT.

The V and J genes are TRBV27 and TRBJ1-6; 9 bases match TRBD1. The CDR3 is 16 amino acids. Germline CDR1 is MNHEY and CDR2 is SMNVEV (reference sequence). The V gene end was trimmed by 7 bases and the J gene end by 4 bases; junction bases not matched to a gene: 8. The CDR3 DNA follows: TGTGCCAGCACCGAACGGACAGGGGTATATAATTCACCCCTCCACTTT. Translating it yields CASTERTGVYNSPLHF.

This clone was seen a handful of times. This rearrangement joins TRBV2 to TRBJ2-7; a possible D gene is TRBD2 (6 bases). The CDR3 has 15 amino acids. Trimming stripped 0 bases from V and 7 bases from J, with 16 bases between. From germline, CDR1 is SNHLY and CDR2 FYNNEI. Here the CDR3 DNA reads TGTGCCAGCAGTGAAGCGTTCGGAGGGGAGCTGGAGCAGTACTTC. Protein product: CASSEAFGGELEQYF.

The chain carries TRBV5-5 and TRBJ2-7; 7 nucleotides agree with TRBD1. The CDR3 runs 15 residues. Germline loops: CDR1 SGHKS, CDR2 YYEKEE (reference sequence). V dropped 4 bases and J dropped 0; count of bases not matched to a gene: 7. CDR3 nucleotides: TGTGCCAGCAGCGACGGACAGGCGAGCTCCTACGAGCAGTACTTC. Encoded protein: CASSDGQASSYEQYF.